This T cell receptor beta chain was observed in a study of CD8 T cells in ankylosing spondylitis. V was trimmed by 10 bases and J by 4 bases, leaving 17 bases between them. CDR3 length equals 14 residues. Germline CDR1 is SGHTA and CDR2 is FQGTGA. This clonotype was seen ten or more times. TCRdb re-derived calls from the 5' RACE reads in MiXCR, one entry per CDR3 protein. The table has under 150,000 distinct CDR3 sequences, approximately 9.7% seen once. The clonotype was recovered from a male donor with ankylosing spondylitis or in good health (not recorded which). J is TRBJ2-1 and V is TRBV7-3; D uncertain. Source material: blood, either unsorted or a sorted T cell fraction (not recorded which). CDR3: CANILFLPYNEQFF. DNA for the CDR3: TGTGCCAACATCCTTTTTTTGCCTTACAATGAGCAGTTCTTC.